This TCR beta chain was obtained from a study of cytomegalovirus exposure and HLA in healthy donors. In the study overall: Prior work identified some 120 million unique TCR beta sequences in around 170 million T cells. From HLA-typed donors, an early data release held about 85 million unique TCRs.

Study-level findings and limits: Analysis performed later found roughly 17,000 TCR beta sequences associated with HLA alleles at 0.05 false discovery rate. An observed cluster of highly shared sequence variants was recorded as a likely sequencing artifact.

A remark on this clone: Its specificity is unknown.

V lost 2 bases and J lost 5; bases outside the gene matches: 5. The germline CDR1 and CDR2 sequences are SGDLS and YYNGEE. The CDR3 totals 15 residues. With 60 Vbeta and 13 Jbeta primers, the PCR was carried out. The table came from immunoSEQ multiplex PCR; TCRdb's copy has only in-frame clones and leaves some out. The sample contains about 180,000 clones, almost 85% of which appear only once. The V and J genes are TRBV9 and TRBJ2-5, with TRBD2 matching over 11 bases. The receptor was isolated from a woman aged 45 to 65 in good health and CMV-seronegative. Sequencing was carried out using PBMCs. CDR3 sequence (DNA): TGTGCCAGCAGCGTTAGCGGGAGGGCCGAGGAGACCCAGTACTTC. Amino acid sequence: CASSVSGRAEETQYF.